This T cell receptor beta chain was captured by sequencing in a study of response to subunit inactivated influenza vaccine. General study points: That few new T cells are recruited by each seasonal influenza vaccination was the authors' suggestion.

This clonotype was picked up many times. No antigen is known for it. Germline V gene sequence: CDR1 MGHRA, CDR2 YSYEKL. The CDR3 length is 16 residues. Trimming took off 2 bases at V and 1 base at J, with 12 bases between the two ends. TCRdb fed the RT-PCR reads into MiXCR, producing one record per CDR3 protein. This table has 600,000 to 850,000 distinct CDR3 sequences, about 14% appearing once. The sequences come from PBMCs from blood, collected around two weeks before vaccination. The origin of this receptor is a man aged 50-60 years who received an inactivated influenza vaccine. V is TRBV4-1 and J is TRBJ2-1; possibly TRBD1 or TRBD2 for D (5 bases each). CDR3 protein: CASSQWDRLSYNEQFF. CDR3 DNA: TGCGCCAGCAGCCAATGGGACCGCTTATCCTACAATGAGCAGTTCTTC.